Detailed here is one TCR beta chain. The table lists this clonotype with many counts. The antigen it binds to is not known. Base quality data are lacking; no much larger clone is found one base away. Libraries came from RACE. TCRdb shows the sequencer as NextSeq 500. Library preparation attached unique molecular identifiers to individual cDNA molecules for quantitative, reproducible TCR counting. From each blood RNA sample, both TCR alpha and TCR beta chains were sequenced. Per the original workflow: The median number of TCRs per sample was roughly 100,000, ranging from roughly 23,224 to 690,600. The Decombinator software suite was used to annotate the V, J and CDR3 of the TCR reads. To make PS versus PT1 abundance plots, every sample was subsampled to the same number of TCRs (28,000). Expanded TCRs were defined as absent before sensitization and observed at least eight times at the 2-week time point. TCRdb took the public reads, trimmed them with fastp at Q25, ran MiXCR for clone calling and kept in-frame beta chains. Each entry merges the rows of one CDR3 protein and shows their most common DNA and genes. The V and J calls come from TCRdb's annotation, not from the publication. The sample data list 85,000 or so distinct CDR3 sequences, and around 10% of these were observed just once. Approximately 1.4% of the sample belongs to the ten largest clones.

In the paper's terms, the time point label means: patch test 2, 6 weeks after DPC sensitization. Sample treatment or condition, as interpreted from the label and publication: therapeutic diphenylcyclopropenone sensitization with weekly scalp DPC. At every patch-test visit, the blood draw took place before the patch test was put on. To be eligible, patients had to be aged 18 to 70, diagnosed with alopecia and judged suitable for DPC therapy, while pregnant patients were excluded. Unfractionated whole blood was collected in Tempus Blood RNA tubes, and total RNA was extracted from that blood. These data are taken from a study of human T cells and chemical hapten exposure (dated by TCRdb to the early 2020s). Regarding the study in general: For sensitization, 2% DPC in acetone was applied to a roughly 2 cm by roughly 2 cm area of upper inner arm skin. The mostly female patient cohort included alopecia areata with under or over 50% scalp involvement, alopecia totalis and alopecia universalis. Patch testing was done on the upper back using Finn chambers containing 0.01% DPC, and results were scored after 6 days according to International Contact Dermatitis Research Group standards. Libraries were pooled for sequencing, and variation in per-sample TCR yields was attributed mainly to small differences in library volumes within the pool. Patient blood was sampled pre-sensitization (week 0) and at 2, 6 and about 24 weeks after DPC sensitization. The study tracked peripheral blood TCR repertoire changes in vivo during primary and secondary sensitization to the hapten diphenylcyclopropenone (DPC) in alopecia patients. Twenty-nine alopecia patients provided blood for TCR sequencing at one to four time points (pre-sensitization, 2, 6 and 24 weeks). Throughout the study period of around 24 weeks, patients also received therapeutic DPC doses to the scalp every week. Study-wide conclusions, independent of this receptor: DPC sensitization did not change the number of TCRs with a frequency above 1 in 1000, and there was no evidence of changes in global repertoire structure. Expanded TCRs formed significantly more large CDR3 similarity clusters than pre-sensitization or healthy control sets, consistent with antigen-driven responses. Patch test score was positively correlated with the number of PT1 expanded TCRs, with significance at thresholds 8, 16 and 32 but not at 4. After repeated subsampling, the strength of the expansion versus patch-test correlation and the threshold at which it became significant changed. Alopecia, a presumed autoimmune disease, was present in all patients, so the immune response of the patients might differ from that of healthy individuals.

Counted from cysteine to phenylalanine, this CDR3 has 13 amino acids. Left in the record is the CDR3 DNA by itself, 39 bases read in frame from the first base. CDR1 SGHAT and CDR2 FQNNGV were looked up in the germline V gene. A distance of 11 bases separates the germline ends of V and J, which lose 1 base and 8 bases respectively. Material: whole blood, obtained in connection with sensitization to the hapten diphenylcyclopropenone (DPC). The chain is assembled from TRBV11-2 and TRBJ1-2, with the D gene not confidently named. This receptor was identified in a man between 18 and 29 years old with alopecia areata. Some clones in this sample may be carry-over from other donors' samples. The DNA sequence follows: TGTGCCAGCAGCTTAGTCCCTGTTAACGGCTACACCTTC. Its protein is CASSLVPVNGYTF.